Included here is one TCR beta chain sequence, with context. The data derive from a study of blood T cell repertoires in COVID-19. Study details: The United States, Italy and Spain supplied acute and convalescent COVID-19 samples. Nucleic acid was either cDNA or gDNA, and it came from T cells, B-cell-depleted T cells, or PBMCs.

This table comes from immunoSEQ multiplex PCR, and its TCRdb copy is limited to in-frame clones, with some not included. The sample consists of 55,000 to 80,000 clones, 70% to 90% of them appearing once. Trimming took off 1 base at V and 4 bases at J, with 9 bases between the two ends. The CDR3 runs 14 residues. CDR1 and CDR2 from the germline V gene are SGHRS and YFSETQ. Sequences were obtained from peripheral blood. The TCR comes from a woman aged 60-75 years with acute or convalescent COVID-19. V is TRBV5-1 and J is TRBJ1-5; D unclear. CDR3 coding DNA: TGCGCCAGCAGCTTGTCACCGAGTAATCAGCCCCAGCATTTT. The encoded protein is CASSLSPSNQPQHF.